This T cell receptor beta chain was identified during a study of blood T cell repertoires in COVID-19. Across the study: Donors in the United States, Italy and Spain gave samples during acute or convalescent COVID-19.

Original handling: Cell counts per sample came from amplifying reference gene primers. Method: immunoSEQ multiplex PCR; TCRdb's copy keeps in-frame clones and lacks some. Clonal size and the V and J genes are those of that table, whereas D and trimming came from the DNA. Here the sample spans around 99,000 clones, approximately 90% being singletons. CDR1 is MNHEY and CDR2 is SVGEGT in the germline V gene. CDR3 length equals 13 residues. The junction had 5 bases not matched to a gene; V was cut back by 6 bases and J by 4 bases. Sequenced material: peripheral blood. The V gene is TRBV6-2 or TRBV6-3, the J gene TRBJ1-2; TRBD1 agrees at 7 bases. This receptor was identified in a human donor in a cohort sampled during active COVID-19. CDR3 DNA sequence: TGTGCCAGCAGCCTGGGACAGTCCTATGGCTACACCTTC. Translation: CASSLGQSYGYTF.